This record concerns one T cell receptor beta chain sequence. This entry is derived from a study of blood T cell repertoires in COVID-19. Study-wide background: Samples came from the United States, Italy and Spain, spanning acute and convalescent COVID-19. The cDNA or gDNA used as material had been derived from T cells, B-cell-depleted T cells, or PBMCs.

Germline V gene data show CDR1 as SGHRS and CDR2 as YFSETQ. The V segment lost 1 base and the J segment 2 bases; nucleotides outside the gene matches: 5. This CDR3 is built from 15 residues. Original methodology: Amplifying reference gene primers gave estimates of nucleated cell counts. The assay was immunoSEQ multiplex PCR, and TCRdb's table has in-frame clones only and misses some. The DNA was the basis for D and trimming; V, J and clone size are from that table. The sample consists of just over 650,000 clones, around 89% of them appearing once. The chain employs TRBV5-1 and TRBJ1-2; 7 nucleotides align to TRBD1. Sample: peripheral blood. The sequence came from a woman between 18 and 30 years old with acute or convalescent COVID-19. CDR3 coding DNA: TGCGCCAGCAGCTTGCTCAGGGGGTTCAACTATGGCTACACCTTC. Translating it yields CASSLLRGFNYGYTF.